What follows are 16 T cell receptor beta chains derived from one specimen sequenced in a study of cytomegalovirus exposure and HLA in healthy donors. Sequencing used immunoSEQ multiplex PCR; TCRdb keeps in-frame clones, though not all of them. The sample consists of over 200,000 clones, 85% to 90% of them appearing once. The sample taken for sequencing was PBMCs. All receptors come from a woman aged 18-29 years in good health and CMV-seronegative.

The chain has TRBV27 and TRBJ2-1; 10 positions match TRBD2. Germline assignment: CDR1 MNHEY and CDR2 SMNVEV (reference sequence). V trimming: 2 bases; J trimming: 6 bases; junction bases outside the gene matches: 1. The CDR3 is 14 amino acids. The CDR3 sequence is CASSLGTSANEQFF. The DNA for the CDR3 is TGTGCCAGCAGTTTAGGGACTAGCGCCAATGAGCAGTTCTTC.

The chain employs TRBV9 and TRBJ2-3; tentative D call: TRBD1 (6 bases). CDR1 and CDR2 (germline): SGDLS, YYNGEE. Trimming left V 0 bases short and J 4 bases short, with 12 bases between. The CDR3 consists of 15 residues. The CDR3 DNA reads as TGTGCCAGCAGCGTAGACACAGGGTTAGCAGATACGCAGTATTTT. It codes for CASSVDTGLADTQYF. Supplemented by reference TRBV9 and TRBJ2-3, the full variable domain reads DSGVTQTPKHLITATGQRVTLRCSPRSGDLSVYWYQQSLDQGLQFLIQYYNGEERAKGNILERFSAQQFPDLHSELNLSSLELGDSALYFCASSVDTGLADTQYFGPGTRLTVL.

The gene calls are TRBV6-1 and TRBJ1-2; 7 bases map to TRBD1. After removal of 3 bases from V and 8 bases from J, the junction contained 6 bases not matched to a gene. The CDR3 runs 13 residues. Germline V lookup: CDR1 MNHNS, CDR2 SASEGT. CDR3 coding DNA: TGTGCCAGCAGTGACGACAGGGCTCGAGGCTACACCTTC. It translates to CASSDDRARGYTF.

The J gene is TRBJ2-5, the V gene TRBV28; a weak D match, TRBD2 (6 bases). Germline V gene lookup returns CDR1 MDHEN and CDR2 SYDVKM. The CDR3 extends over 14 amino acids. V lost 5 bases and J lost 2, with 12 bases in between. CDR3: CASSAARGQETQYF. In DNA, the CDR3 is TGTGCCAGCAGTGCCGCCCGGGGGCAAGAGACCCAGTACTTC.

In this sample, this clone turned up once. This sequence joins TRBV5-1 and TRBJ2-1; tentatively, D is TRBD1 (6 bases). The CDR3 contains 16 residues. V gave up 5 bases and J gave up 4 bases, with 19 bases separating them. From germline, CDR1 is SGHRS and CDR2 YFSETQ. This CDR3 is CASSDRDKMEYNEQFF. CDR3 DNA: TGCGCCAGCAGTGATAGGGACAAAATGGAATACAATGAGCAGTTCTTC.

V and J are TRBV30 and TRBJ2-5; 11 positions match TRBD1. J lost 5 bases, V lost 5 bases, and 7 bases had no gene match. The CDR3 has 14 amino acids. Looked up from germline, CDR1 is GTSNPN and CDR2 is SVGIG (reference sequence). CDR3 residues: CAWGWTGGRETQYF. The DNA for the CDR3 is TGTGCCTGGGGCTGGACAGGGGGCCGGGAGACCCAGTACTTC. Full variable domain (missing parts from reference TRBV30 and TRBJ2-5): SQTIHQWPATLVQPVGSPLSLECTVEGTSNPNLYWYRQAAGRGLQLLFYSVGIGQISSEVPQNLSASRPQDRQFILSSKKLLLSDSGFYLCAWGWTGGRETQYFGPGTRLLVL.

The chain recombines TRBV5-4 with TRBJ2-7; weak D call: TRBD2 (6 bases). The V end lost 3 bases, the J end lost 0 bases, and 13 bases lay between the germline ends. This CDR3 region has 15 residues. The germline V gene has CDR1 SGHNT and CDR2 YYREEE (reference sequence). The CDR3 bases are TGTGCCAGCAGCTCCGCCGCCGGGAGCTCCTACGAGCAGTACTTC. It codes for CASSSAAGSSYEQYF.

This chain links TRBV2 with TRBJ1-2; 12 nucleotides match TRBD1. The germline gives CDR1 SNHLY, CDR2 FYNNEI. Losses at the gene ends were 8 bases for V and 8 bases for J; bases not matched to a gene: 12. The CDR3 length is 15 residues. Written as DNA, the CDR3 is TGTGCCAGCGGGGTCTACCGGGACAGGGGGCGAGGCTACACCTTC. Amino acid sequence: CASGVYRDRGRGYTF. Variable domain in full (rest from reference TRBV2 and TRBJ1-2): EPEVTQTPSHQVTQMGQEVILRCVPISNHLYFYWYRQILGQKVEFLVSFYNNEISEKSEIFDDQFSVERPDGSNFTLKIRSTKLEDSAMYFCASGVYRDRGRGYTFGSGTRLTVV.

The gene calls are TRBV7-8 and TRBJ2-7; TRBD1 matches 10 bases. Germline V CDR1 and CDR2: SGHVS, FQNEAQ. V dropped 3 bases and J dropped 4; count of bases not matched to a gene: 6. The CDR3 contains 15 residues. CDR3 in DNA: TGTGCCAGCAGCTTCGGACAGGGGGGAGTGTACGAGCAGTACTTC. It specifies CASSFGQGGVYEQYF.

The CDR3 sequence is CASSAAPAHSYNEQFF. The DNA of the CDR3 is TGTGCCAGCAGCGCCGCGCCCGCCCACTCCTACAATGAGCAGTTCTTC. The chain combines TRBV11-3 with TRBJ2-1; no firm D call. The V end lost 5 bases, the J end lost 0 bases, and 14 bases lay between the germline ends. Germline CDR1 is SGHNT and CDR2 is YENEEA. The CDR3 is made up of 16 amino acids. Looking up the rest from reference TRBV11-3 and TRBJ2-1 gives the full variable domain: EAGVVQSPRYKIIEKKQPVAFWCNPISGHNTLYWYLQNLGQGPELLIRYENEEAVDDSQLPKDRFSAERLKGVDSTLKIQPAELGDSAVYLCASSAAPAHSYNEQFFGPGTRLTVL.

This clone showed up just once. V and J are TRBV25-1 and TRBJ2-5; TRBD2 is a possible D gene (6 bases). The ends were cut back, 3 bases at V and 2 bases at J, with 16 bases in the middle. Germline values: CDR1 MGHDK, CDR2 SYGVNS. The CDR3 extends over 16 amino acids. The CDR3 spells CASSDQYLAIQETQYF. CDR3 in DNA: TGTGCCAGCAGTGATCAGTATCTAGCGATTCAAGAGACCCAGTACTTC.

The chain carries TRBV11-2 and TRBJ2-1, with D tentatively TRBD2 (5 bases). This CDR3 comprises 16 residues. V was shortened by 3 bases and J by 0 bases, with 12 bases between the two germline ends. Germline CDR1 is SGHAT and CDR2 is FQNNGV. CDR3 DNA sequence: TGTGCCAGCAGCTTTAGAGCGGATAGCTCCTACAATGAGCAGTTCTTC. Amino acid sequence: CASSFRADSSYNEQFF.

CDR3 sequence (DNA): TGTGCCAGCAAGAGGGGACAGCAAGAGACCCAGTACTTC. As protein: CASKRGQQETQYF. The chain recombines TRBV2 with TRBJ2-5; 7 bases match TRBD1. The CDR3 runs to 13 residues. Germline V CDR1 and CDR2: SNHLY, FYNNEI. V shed 7 bases and J 2 bases; nucleotides not matched to a gene: 4. Full variable domain (remainder filled in from reference TRBV2 and TRBJ2-5): EPEVTQTPSHQVTQMGQEVILRCVPISNHLYFYWYRQILGQKVEFLVSFYNNEISEKSEIFDDQFSVERPDGSNFTLKIRSTKLEDSAMYFCASKRGQQETQYFGPGTRLLVL.

This chain uses TRBV10-3 with TRBJ2-3; D is ambiguous. Germline lookup yields CDR1 ENHRY and CDR2 SYGVKD. The V end lost 4 bases, the J end lost 5 bases, and 4 bases lay between the germline ends. The CDR3 is made up of 11 amino acids. CDR3 residues: CAISGGDTQYF. The CDR3 DNA reads as TGTGCCATCAGTGGAGGAGATACGCAGTATTTT.

The sample holds many counts of this clone. The J gene is TRBJ2-7, the V gene TRBV20-1, with TRBD2 as a possible D gene (6 bases). CDR3 length equals 11 residues. V lost 3 bases and J 7 bases, leaving 10 bases between the germline ends. Germline CDR1 is DFQATT and CDR2 is SNEGSKA (reference sequence). CDR3 nucleotides: TGCAGTGCTAGGGACTACCAAGAGCAGTACTTC. It encodes CSARDYQEQYF.

The V gene is TRBV28, the J gene TRBJ2-7; 8 bases are shared with TRBD1. Looked up from germline, CDR1 is MDHEN and CDR2 is SYDVKM. The CDR3 contains 15 residues. V shed 1 base, J shed 4 bases, and the junction held 6 bases outside the gene matches. CDR3 nucleotides: TGTGCCAGCAGTTTATTGACAGGGGAGGAGTACGAGCAGTACTTC. It codes for CASSLLTGEEYEQYF. Full variable domain (remainder filled in from reference TRBV28 and TRBJ2-7): DVKVTQSSRYLVKRTGEKVFLECVQDMDHENMFWYRQDPGLGLRLIYFSYDVKMKEKGDIPEGYSVSREKKERFSLILESASTNQTSMYLCASSLLTGEEYEQYFGPGTRLTVT.